This entry describes one T cell receptor beta chain. Its antigen is currently not known. No much larger clonotype is one base removed from it; base qualities were not supplied. The trial excluded patients who had a history of autoimmune disease or who were on systemic immunosuppression. Peripheral blood for TCR sequencing was collected from all dose cohorts at baseline, on cycle 4 day 1, and on cycle 7 day 1. The samples were taken from a phase I, first-in-human, multicenter, open-label dose-escalation trial of ivuxolimab. The trial enrolled adults with locally advanced or metastatic head and neck squamous cell, hepatocellular, melanoma or renal cell carcinoma. Before TCR sequencing, CD4+ T cells and CD8+ T cells were sorted from peripheral blood as separate populations. This entry is derived from a study of OX40 agonist ivuxolimab in advanced cancers. Background on the whole study: The costimulatory receptor OX40 (CD134) was targeted by ivuxolimab, a fully human IgG2 agonistic monoclonal antibody. Partial responses were achieved by three dose-escalation patients, of whom one had hepatocellular carcinoma and two had cutaneous melanoma. Of the roughly 52 dose-escalation patients, hepatocellular carcinoma was present in roughly 19, melanoma in roughly 15, renal cell carcinoma in 9 and head and neck cancer in 9. The paper describes the monotherapy dose-escalation part (N = 52 patients) of the phase I trial of ivuxolimab. In the dose-escalation cohort, 82.7% of patients were male, and the mean age was approximately 55 years, with a range of 23 to 79. Intravenous ivuxolimab was administered to patients every 2 weeks at six dose levels: 0.01, 0.1, 0.3, 1.5, 3 and 10 mg/kg. Prior anti-PD-1, anti-PD-L1 or anti-CTLA-4 therapy was permitted, and checkpoint inhibitors had been received by under 50% of dose-escalation patients. The point of sequencing TCRbeta in the periphery was to test whether ivuxolimab changed TCR sequence diversity and drove clonal T-cell expansion. The paper as a whole reports these results and caveats: At doses of 0.1 to 3.0 mg/kg, clonal expansion of both CD4+ and CD8+ blood T cells was observed from baseline to week 6. Low levels of normalized T-cell clonal expansion were also shown by some nonresponding patients. In the 0.1-3.0 mg/kg groups, partial responders were among the patients with the lowest normalized peripheral clonal expansion, particularly in CD8+ T cells. The antigen specificity of the clonally expanded peripheral T cells was not determined. After ivuxolimab, CD8+ T cells had more expanded clones than CD4+ T cells on average.

Genomic DNA was extracted from sorted cells for sequencing of the TCRbeta CDR3 region. The immunoSEQ Assay was used to sequence the TCRbeta CDR3 regions. The source is immuneACCESS, and TCRdb retained only in-frame sequences with V and J called. Part of the clones is not carried over; for the studies checked, unresolved V genes explain less than half of this, and the remainder is unexplained. In this sample the table shows about 69,000 clones, 89% of which occur a single time. The biggest ten clones account for around 4.1% of the sample. The sample in question was CD4+ or CD8+ T cells sorted from blood, obtained in a trial of the OX40 agonist ivuxolimab. The sequence was collected from an adult with an advanced solid tumor such as melanoma, head and neck, liver or kidney cancer.

The DNA reads as follows: TGTGCCAGCTCACTTTCCACAGGGCAAAATTCACCCCTCCACTTT. Translated, it gives CASSLSTGQNSPLHF. Recombination linked TRBV18 to TRBJ1-6; the best D guess is TRBD1, with 6 bases matching. CDR1 and CDR2 are read off the germline V gene as KGHSH and LQKENI. The V and J ends are trimmed by 4 bases and 7 bases, leaving 14 bases between them. The CDR3 has 15 amino acids, counting the end cysteine and phenylalanine. Only the CDR3 region is kept as DNA, spanning 45 bases read in frame from base 1.